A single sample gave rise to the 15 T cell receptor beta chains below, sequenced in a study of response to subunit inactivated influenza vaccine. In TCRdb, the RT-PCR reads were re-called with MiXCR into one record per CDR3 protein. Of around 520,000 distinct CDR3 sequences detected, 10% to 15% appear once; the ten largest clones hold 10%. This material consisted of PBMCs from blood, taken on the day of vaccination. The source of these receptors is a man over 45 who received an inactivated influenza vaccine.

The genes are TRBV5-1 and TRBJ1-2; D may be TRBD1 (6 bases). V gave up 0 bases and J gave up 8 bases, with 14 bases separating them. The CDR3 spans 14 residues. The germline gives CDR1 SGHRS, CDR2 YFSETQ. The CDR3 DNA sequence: TGCGCCAGCAGCTTGGCCGGGGACAAACAGGGCTACACCTTC. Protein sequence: CASSLAGDKQGYTF.

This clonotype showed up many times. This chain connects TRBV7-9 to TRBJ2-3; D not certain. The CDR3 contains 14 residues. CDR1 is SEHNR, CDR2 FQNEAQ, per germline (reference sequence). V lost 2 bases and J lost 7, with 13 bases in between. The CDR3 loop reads CASSLLNPANTQYF. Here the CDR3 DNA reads TGTGCCAGCAGCTTACTTAATCCCGCAAATACGCAGTATTTT.

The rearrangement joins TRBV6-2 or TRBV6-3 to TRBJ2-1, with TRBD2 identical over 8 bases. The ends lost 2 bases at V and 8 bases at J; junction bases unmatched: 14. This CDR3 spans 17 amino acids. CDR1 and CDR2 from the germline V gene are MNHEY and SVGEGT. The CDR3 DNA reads TGTGCCAGCAGTTACCAGTACCTAGCGGGCCCCGGGGATGAGCAGTTCTTC. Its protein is CASSYQYLAGPGDEQFF.

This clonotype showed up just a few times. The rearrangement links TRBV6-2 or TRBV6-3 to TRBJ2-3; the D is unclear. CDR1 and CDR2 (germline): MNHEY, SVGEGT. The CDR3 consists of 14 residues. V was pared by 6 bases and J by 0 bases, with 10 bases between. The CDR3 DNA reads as TGTGCCAGCAGGCGGACGGGTAGCACAGATACGCAGTATTTT. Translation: CASRRTGSTDTQYF.

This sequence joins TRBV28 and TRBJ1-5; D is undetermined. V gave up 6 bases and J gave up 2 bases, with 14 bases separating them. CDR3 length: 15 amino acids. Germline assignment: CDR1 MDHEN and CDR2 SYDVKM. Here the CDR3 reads CASSGEGAGNQPQHF. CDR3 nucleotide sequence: TGTGCCAGCAGCGGGGAGGGAGCGGGCAATCAGCCCCAGCATTTT.

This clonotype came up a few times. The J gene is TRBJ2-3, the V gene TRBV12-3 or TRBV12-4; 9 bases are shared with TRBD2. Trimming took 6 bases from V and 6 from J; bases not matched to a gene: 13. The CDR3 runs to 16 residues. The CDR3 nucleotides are TGTGCCAGCAGCCCTAATAGCGGGGGCGCTAGGGATACGCAGTATTTT. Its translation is CASSPNSGGARDTQYF.

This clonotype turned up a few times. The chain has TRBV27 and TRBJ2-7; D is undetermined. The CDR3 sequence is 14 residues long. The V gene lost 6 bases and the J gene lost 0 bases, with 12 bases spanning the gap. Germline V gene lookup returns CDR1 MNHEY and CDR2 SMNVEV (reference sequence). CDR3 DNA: TGTGCCAGCAGGCCGCTTGGTACCTCCTACGAGCAGTACTTC. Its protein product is CASRPLGTSYEQYF.

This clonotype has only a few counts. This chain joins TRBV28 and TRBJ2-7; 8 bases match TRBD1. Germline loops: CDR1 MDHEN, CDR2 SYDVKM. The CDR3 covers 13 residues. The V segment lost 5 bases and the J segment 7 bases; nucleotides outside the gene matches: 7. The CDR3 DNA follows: TGTGCCAGCAGTGACAGGGGAATGAGTGAGCAGTACTTC. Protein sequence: CASSDRGMSEQYF. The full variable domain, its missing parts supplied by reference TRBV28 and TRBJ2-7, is DVKVTQSSRYLVKRTGEKVFLECVQDMDHENMFWYRQDPGLGLRLIYFSYDVKMKEKGDIPEGYSVSREKKERFSLILESASTNQTSMYLCASSDRGMSEQYFGPGTRLTVT.

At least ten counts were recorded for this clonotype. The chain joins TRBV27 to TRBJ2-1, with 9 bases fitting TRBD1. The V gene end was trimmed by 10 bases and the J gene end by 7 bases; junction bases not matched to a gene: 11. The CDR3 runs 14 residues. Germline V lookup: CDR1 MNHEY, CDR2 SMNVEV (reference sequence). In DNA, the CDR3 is TGTGCCACAAGATACAGGGGGCGAGGGAATGAGCAGTTCTTC. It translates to CATRYRGRGNEQFF.

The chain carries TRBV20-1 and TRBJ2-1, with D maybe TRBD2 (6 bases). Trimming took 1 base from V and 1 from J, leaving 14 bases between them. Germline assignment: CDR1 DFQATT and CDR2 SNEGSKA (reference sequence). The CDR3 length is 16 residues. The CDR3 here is CSARGAGTGSYNEQFF. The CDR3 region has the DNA TGCAGTGCTAGAGGTGCCGGGACTGGATCCTACAATGAGCAGTTCTTC.

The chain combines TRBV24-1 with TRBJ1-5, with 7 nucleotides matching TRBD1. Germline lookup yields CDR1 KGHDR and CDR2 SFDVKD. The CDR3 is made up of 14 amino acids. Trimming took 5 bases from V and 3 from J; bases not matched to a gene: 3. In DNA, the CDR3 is TGTGCCACCAGTGGACAGGGCCCCAATCAGCCCCAGCATTTT. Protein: CATSGQGPNQPQHF.

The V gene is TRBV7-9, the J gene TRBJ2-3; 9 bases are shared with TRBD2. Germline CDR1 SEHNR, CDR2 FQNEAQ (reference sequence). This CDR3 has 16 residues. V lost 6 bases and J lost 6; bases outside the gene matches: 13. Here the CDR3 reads CASSLKRRGGEDTQYF. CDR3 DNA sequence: TGTGCCAGCAGTCTTAAAAGGCGGGGGGGCGAGGATACGCAGTATTTT.

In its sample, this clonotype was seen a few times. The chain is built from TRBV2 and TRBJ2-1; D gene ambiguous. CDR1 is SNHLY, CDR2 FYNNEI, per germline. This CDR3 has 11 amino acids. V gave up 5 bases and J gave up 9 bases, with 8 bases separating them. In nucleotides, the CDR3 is TGTGCCAGCAGTTCGTTTTCTGAGCAGTTCTTC. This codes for CASSSFSEQFF.

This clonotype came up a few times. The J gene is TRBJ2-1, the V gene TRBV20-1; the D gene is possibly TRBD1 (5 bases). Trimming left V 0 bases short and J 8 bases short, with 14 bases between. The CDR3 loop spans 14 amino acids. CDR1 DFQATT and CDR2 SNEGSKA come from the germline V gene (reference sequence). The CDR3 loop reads CSARDFGRADEQFF. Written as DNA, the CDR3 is TGCAGTGCTAGAGATTTCGGCAGGGCAGATGAGCAGTTCTTC.

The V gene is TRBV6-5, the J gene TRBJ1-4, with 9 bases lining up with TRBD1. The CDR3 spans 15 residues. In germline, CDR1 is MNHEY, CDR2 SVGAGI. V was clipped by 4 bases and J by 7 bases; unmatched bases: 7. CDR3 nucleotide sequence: TGTGCCAGCAGTTCCACGGACAGGGGAACTGAAAAACTGTTTTTT. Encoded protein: CASSSTDRGTEKLFF.